The present entry profiles one T cell receptor (beta chain) with its context. The entry originates in a study of blood T cell repertoires in COVID-19. On the study more broadly: Researchers got acute and convalescent COVID-19 samples from the United States, Italy and Spain. Sources were T cells, B-cell-depleted T cells, or PBMCs; the material itself was cDNA or gDNA.

The CDR3 runs 13 residues. Germline V CDR1 and CDR2: SGHKS, YYEKEE (reference sequence). The germline V and J ends were trimmed by 0 bases and 5 bases, with 8 bases remaining between them. One Seattle source followed patients from active infection through their disease course. Methods used by the authors: By means of reference gene primer amplification, nucleated cell counts were estimated. Data came from immunoSEQ multiplex PCR; TCRdb stores just in-frame clones and leaves some out. The DNA was the basis for D and trimming; V, J and clone size are from that table. The table includes 150,000 to 160,000 clones, roughly 84% detected once.

This sequence originates from a man aged 55 to 70 with COVID-19, enrolled during active disease. The chain carries TRBV5-5 and TRBJ1-2; D is perhaps TRBD1 (5 bases). The sequencing sample was made of peripheral blood. The DNA for the CDR3 is TGTGCCAGCAGCTTGGTCCCAGGGTATGGCTACACCTTC. This gives the protein CASSLVPGYGYTF.